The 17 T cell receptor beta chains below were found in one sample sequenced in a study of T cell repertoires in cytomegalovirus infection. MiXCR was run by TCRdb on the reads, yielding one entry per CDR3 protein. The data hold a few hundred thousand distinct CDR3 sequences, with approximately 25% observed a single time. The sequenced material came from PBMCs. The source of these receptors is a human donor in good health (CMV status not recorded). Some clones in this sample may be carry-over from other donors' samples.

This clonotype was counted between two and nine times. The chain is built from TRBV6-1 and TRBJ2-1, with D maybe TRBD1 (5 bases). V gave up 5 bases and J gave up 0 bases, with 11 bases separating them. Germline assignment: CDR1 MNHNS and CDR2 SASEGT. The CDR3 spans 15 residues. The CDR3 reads CASSYGASSYNEQFF. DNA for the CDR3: TGTGCCAGCAGTTATGGGGCGAGCTCCTACAATGAGCAGTTCTTC.

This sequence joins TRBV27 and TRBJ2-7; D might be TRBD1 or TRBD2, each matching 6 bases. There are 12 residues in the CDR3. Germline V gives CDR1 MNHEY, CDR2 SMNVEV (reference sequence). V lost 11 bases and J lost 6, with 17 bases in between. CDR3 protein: CAGRQVGGEQYV. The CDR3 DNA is TGTGCCGGGAGACAGGTCGGGGGCGAGCAGTACGTC.

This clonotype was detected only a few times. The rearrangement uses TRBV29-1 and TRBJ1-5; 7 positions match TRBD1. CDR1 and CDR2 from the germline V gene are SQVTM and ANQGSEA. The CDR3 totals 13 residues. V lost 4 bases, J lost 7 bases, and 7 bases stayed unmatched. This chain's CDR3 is CSVGTGAGQPQHF. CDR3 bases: TGCAGCGTTGGAACAGGGGCGGGACAGCCCCAGCATTTT.

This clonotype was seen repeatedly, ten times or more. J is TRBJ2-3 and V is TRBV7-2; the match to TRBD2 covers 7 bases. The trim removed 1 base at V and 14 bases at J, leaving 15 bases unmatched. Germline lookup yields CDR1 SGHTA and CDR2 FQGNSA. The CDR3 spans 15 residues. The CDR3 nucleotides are TGTGCCAGCAGCTTAGAAGGAGTATTACTAGCGAAGGTGTATTTT. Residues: CASSLEGVLLAKVYF.

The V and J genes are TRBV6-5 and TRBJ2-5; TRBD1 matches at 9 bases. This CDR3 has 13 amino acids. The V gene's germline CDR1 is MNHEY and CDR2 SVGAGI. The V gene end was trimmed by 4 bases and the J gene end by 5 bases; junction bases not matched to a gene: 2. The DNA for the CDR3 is TGTGCCAGCAGTTGGGACAGGGAGGAGACCCAGTACTTC. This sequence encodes CASSWDREETQYF.

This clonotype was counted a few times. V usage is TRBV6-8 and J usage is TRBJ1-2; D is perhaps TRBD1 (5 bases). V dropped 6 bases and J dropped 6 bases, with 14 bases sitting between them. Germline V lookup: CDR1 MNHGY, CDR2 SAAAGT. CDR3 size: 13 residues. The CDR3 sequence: CASSTGPNNGYTF. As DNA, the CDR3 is TGTGCCAGCAGCACAGGACCGAATAATGGCTACACCTTC.

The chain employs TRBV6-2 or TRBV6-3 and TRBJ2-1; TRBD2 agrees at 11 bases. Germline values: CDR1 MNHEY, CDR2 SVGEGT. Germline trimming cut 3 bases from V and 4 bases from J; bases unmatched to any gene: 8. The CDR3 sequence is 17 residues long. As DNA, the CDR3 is TGTGCCAGCAGTTATAGGGGACTAGCGGAGGGGTACAATGAGCAGTTCTTC. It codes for CASSYRGLAEGYNEQFF.

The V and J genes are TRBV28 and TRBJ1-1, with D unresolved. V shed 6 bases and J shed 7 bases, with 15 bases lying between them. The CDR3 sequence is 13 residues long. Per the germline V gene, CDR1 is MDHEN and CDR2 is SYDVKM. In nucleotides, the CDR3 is TGTGCCAGCAGGAGAGGGTCAGGATATGAAGCTTTCTTT. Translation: CASRRGSGYEAFF.

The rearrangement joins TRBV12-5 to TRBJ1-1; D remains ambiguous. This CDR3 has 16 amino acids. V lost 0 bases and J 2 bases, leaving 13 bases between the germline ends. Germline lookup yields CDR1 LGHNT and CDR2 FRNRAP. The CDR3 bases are TGTGCTAGTGGTTTGGTACTTAAAGGGTTAAACACTGAAGCTTTCTTT. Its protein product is CASGLVLKGLNTEAFF. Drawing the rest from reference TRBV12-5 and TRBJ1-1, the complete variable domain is DARVTQTPRHKVTEMGQEVTMRCQPILGHNTVFWYRQTMMQGLELLAYFRNRAPLDDSGMPKDRFSAEMPDATLATLKIQPSEPRDSAVYFCASGLVLKGLNTEAFFGQGTRLTVV.

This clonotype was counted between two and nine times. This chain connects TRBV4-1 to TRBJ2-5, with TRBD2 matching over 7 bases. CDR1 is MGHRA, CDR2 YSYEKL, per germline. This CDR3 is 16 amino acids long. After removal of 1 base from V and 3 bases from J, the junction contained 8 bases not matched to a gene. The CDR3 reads CASSQADLAGEETQYF. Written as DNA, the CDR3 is TGCGCCAGCAGCCAAGCCGACTTAGCGGGTGAAGAGACCCAGTACTTC.

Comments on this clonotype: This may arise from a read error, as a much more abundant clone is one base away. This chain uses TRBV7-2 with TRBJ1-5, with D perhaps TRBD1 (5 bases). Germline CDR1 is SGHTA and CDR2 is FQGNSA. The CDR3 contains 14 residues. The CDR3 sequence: CASSFRGDNRPQHF. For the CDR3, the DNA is TGTGCCAGCAGCTTTAGGGGCGACAATCGGCCCCAGCATTTT.

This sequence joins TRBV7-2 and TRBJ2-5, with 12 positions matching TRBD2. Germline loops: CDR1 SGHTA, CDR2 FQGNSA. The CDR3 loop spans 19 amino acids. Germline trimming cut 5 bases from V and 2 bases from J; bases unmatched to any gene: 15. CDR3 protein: CASSPGLAGSGVLQETQYF. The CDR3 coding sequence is TGTGCCAGCAGCCCCGGACTAGCGGGATCCGGGGTGTTACAAGAGACCCAGTACTTC.

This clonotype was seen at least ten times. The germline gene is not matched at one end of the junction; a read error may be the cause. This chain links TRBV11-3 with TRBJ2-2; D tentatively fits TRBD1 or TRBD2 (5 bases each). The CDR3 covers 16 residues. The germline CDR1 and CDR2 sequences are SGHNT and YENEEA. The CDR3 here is CASRLGTAEGTGELFF. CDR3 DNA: TGTGCCAGCAGGTTAGGGACGGCCGAGGGGACCGGGGAGCTGTTTTTT.

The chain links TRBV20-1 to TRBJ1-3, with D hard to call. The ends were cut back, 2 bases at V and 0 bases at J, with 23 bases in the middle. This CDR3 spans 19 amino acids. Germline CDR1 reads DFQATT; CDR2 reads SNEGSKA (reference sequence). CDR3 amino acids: CSARPPRQAPPYSGNTIYF. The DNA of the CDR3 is TGCAGTGCTAGACCCCCCCGCCAGGCCCCGCCGTACTCTGGAAACACCATATATTTT.

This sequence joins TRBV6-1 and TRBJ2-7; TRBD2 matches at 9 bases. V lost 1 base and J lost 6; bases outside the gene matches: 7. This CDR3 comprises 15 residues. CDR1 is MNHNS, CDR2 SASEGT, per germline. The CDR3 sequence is CASSEVGTSSGEQYV. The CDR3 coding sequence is TGTGCCAGCAGTGAAGTTGGGACTAGCTCGGGCGAGCAGTACGTC.

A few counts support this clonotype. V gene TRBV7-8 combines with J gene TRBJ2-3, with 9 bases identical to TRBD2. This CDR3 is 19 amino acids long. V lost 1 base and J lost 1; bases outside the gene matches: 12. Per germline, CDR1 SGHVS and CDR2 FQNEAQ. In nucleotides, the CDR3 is TGTGCCAGCAGCTTAGGGCTAGCGGGACTCTCAATGGGCACAGATACGCAGTATTTT. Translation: CASSLGLAGLSMGTDTQYF.

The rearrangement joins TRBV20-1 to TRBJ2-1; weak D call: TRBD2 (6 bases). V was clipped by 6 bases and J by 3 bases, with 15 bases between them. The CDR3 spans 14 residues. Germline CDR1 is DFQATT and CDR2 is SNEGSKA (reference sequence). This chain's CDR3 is CSAPDWRGYNEQFF. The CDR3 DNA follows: TGCAGTGCCCCCGACTGGCGGGGCTACAATGAGCAGTTCTTC.